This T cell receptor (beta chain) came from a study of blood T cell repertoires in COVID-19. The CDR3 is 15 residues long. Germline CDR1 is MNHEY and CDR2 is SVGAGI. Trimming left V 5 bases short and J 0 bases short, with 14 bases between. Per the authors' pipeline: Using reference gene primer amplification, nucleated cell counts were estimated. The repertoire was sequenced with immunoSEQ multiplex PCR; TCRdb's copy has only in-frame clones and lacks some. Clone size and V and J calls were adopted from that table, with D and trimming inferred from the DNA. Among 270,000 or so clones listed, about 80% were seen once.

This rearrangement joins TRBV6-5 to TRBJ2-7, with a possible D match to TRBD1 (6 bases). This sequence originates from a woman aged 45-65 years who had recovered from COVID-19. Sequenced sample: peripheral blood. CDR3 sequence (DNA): TGTGCCAGCAGTCCTACCGGGACAACCTCCTACGAGCAGTACTTC. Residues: CASSPTGTTSYEQYF.